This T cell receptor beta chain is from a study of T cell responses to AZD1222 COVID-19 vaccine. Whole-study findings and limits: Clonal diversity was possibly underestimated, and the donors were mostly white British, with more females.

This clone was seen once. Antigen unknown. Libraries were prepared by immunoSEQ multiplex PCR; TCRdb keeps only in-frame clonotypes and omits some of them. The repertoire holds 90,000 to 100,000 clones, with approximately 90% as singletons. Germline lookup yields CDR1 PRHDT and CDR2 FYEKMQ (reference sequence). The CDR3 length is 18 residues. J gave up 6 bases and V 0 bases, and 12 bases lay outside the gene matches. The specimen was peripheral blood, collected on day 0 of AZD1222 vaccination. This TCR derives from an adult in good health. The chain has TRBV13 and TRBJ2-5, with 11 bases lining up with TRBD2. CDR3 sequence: CASSLGGVAGGLLKTQYF. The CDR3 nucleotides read TGTGCCAGCAGCTTAGGCGGAGTAGCGGGAGGGCTCCTCAAGACCCAGTACTTC.